This T cell receptor (beta chain) derives from a study of Ad26.COV2.S vaccination and SARS-CoV-2 variants. TCRdb keeps only in-frame clones here, not all; method: immunoSEQ multiplex PCR. The sample has 360,000 or so clones; approximately 90% are singletons. CDR1 MNHEY and CDR2 SVGAGI come from the germline V gene. The V end was cut by 2 bases, the J end by 8 bases, with 12 bases between. This CDR3 has 14 residues. General study findings and limits: After vaccination, reports described spike-specific CD8+ and CD4+ T cell responses as showing substantial breadth. Vaccinated and placebo-treated recipients had similar non-spike TCR breadth.

Documented treatment: 15 to 20 received Ad26.COV2.S at low or high dose, single or two shots; about 5 received placebo; per-sample allocation not given. Specimen acquisition occurred on day 63 following the initial vaccine or placebo injection. Recruitment in Boston yielded a donor of adult age, 18-55 years. The administered vaccine (an Ad26 vector) expressed Wuhan-strain SARS-CoV-2 spike. As for this clone: The antigen is unknown.

J is TRBJ1-4 and V is TRBV6-5; the D gene is possibly TRBD1 (6 bases). Specimen: peripheral blood, collected in a trial of Ad26.COV2.S vaccine versus placebo. This TCR derives from a person aged 18-65 years who received the Ad26.COV2.S COVID-19 vaccine or a placebo. The CDR3 is CASSYVGGREKLFF. CDR3 DNA: TGTGCCAGCAGTTACGTAGGGGGTAGGGAAAAACTGTTTTTT.